Here is one TCR beta chain with its context. The antigen remains undetermined. These data originate in a study of monozygotic twins with inflammatory bowel disease. Broader study findings: Lower TCRbeta diversity (inverse Simpson) was seen in IBD patients than in healthy co-twins.

Blood samples measuring more than 2 ml were taken per donor. Isolation of total RNA was performed on whole blood, with no prior T cell sorting. UMIs were attached via template switching, each with a 6-nucleotide sample barcode. Reprocessing the 5' RACE reads, TCRdb reports a single entry for every CDR3 protein and omits DNA. The sample has 110,000 to 150,000 distinct CDR3 sequences; the top ten hold 0.95% to 1.5%. Looked up from germline, CDR1 is MNHNS and CDR2 is SASEGT. This CDR3 spans 14 amino acids. The source is a human donor with ulcerative colitis or Crohn's disease, or a healthy co-twin of an affected twin (not recorded which). The V gene is TRBV6-1, the J gene TRBJ1-2. Material for sequencing was blood. CDR3 protein: CASSPTLRNYGYTF.